This note documents a single T cell receptor (beta chain) sequence. This entry comes from a study of blood T cell repertoires in COVID-19. Study in general: Both acute and convalescent COVID-19 samples were obtained from the United States, Italy and Spain. PBMCs, B-cell-depleted T cells, or T cells provided the cDNA or gDNA that made up the material.

In the original workflow: Using reference gene primer amplification, nucleated cell counts were estimated. TCRdb's table, derived via immunoSEQ multiplex PCR, lists solely in-frame clones and lacks some. That table gives V, J and clone size, and the DNA gave D and trimming. Of roughly 250,000 clones in the sample, approximately 83% were seen once. The CDR3 has 13 amino acids. Trimming removed 4 bases from V and 9 bases from J; junction bases left unmatched: 5. CDR1 is LGHDT and CDR2 is YNNKEL in the germline V gene (reference sequence). Source material: peripheral blood. This clonotype originated in a middle-aged man with active or convalescent COVID-19. This rearrangement joins TRBV3-1 (or the pseudogene TRBV3-2) to TRBJ2-1; 8 nucleotides agree with TRBD2. The CDR3: CASSPDGGGEQFF. For the CDR3, the DNA is TGTGCCAGCAGCCCAGACGGGGGGGGTGAGCAGTTCTTC.